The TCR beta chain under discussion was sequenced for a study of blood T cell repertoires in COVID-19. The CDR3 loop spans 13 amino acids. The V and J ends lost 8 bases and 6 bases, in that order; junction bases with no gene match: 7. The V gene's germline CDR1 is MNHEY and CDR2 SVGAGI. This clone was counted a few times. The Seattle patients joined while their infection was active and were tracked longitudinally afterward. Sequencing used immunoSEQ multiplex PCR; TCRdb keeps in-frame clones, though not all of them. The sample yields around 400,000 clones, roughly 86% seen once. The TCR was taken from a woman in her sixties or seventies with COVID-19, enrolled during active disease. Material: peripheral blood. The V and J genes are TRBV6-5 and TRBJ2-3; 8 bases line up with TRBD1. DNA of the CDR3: TGTGCCAGCGGGACAGGTAACGTGGATACGCAGTATTTT. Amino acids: CASGTGNVDTQYF.